The rows below give T cell receptor beta chains drawn from one sample of a study of blood T cell repertoires in COVID-19. The assay was immunoSEQ multiplex PCR, and TCRdb's table has in-frame clones only and misses some. In the table there are about 180,000 clones, 75% to 90% of which are singletons. The sequenced material came from PBMCs or T cells enriched from blood (not recorded which). These receptors were obtained from a man aged 35-49 years who had recovered from COVID-19. The CDR3 runs from the conserved cysteine through the conserved F or W. A D gene is named only where the DNA matches it firmly. Size tells how often a clone was seen (once, few, many) or the class of an expanded clone, and some rows leave it out.

clone_size: -; j_call: TRBJ1-5; d_call: TRBD1; v_call: TRBV19; cdr3_nt: TGTGCCAGTAGTACCCGACAGGGAGGTATGGAGGGGTATCAGCCCCAGCATTTT; cdr3_aa: CASSTRQGGMEGYQPQHF
clone_size: -; j_call: TRBJ1-2; d_call: -; v_call: TRBV3-1/TRBV3-2; cdr3_nt: TGTGCCAGCAGCCAAGATAGAGGCCTCAACTATGGCTACACCTTC; cdr3_aa: CASSQDRGLNYGYTF
clone_size: -; j_call: TRBJ2-7; d_call: TRBD2; v_call: TRBV5-1; cdr3_nt: TGCGCCAGCAGCACCGGACTAGCGGACTCCTACGAGCAGTACTTC; cdr3_aa: CASSTGLADSYEQYF
clone_size: -; j_call: TRBJ2-1; d_call: -; v_call: TRBV27; cdr3_nt: TGTGCCAGCAGTTCGGGGCGGGATTGGGCAACTGAGCAGTTCTTC; cdr3_aa: CASSSGRDWATEQFF
clone_size: -; j_call: TRBJ2-1; d_call: TRBD1; v_call: TRBV27; cdr3_nt: TGTGCCAGCAGTTTGGGGACAGGGATTGGGGGTAATGAGCAGTTCTTC; cdr3_aa: CASSLGTGIGGNEQFF
clone_size: -; j_call: TRBJ2-7; d_call: -; v_call: TRBV30; cdr3_nt: TGTGCCTGGAGCGTACCCACAGGGTTCGGGCACGAGCAGTACTTC; cdr3_aa: CAWSVPTGFGHEQYF
clone_size: -; j_call: TRBJ2-3; d_call: TRBD2; v_call: TRBV27; cdr3_nt: TGTGCCAGCAGTCCCAGGACTAGCGGGAGTCTTAGCACAGATACGCAGTATTTT; cdr3_aa: CASSPRTSGSLSTDTQYF
clone_size: -; j_call: TRBJ2-7; d_call: TRBD2; v_call: TRBV5-5; cdr3_nt: TGTGCCAGCAGCTTCCAGCGGGACCCCTACGAGCAGTACTTC; cdr3_aa: CASSFQRDPYEQYF
clone_size: -; j_call: TRBJ1-4; d_call: -; v_call: TRBV27; cdr3_nt: TGTGCCAGCAGCGACAGTACTAATGAAAAACTGTTTTTT; cdr3_aa: CASSDSTNEKLFF
clone_size: -; j_call: TRBJ2-1; d_call: -; v_call: TRBV11-2; cdr3_nt: TGTGCCAGCAGCCGCAATGAGGGCAATGAGCAGTTCTTC; cdr3_aa: CASSRNEGNEQFF
clone_size: -; j_call: TRBJ2-4; d_call: -; v_call: TRBV3-1/TRBV3-2; cdr3_nt: TGTGCCAGCAGCCAAGACATACTATGGCAAGACATTCAGTACTTC; cdr3_aa: CASSQDILWQDIQYF
clone_size: -; j_call: TRBJ2-5; d_call: TRBD2; v_call: TRBV13; cdr3_nt: TGTGCCAGCAGCCCGGGACTAGCGGGATCGGGGTCGGAGACCCAGTACTTC; cdr3_aa: CASSPGLAGSGSETQYF
clone_size: -; j_call: TRBJ1-5; d_call: -; v_call: TRBV29-1; cdr3_nt: TGCAGCGTTCTCTCAGGGATTATCGGCAATCAGCCCCAGCATTTT; cdr3_aa: CSVLSGIIGNQPQHF
clone_size: -; j_call: TRBJ1-2; d_call: TRBD1; v_call: TRBV27; cdr3_nt: TGTGCCAGCAGGACAGGGATCAACTATGGCTACACCTTC; cdr3_aa: CASRTGINYGYTF
clone_size: -; j_call: TRBJ1-1; d_call: -; v_call: TRBV3-1/TRBV3-2; cdr3_nt: TGTGCCAGCAGCCAAGAAGGGATGAGGGCTGAAGCTTTCTTT; cdr3_aa: CASSQEGMRAEAFF
clone_size: few; j_call: TRBJ2-2; d_call: -; v_call: TRBV2; cdr3_nt: TGTGCCAGCAAGGCGGGCTCAGGCAACACCGGGGAGCTGTTTTTT; cdr3_aa: CASKAGSGNTGELFF
clone_size: -; j_call: TRBJ2-2; d_call: TRBD1; v_call: TRBV27; cdr3_nt: TGTGCCAGCAGGGGACAGACGAACACCGGGGAGCTGTTTTTT; cdr3_aa: CASRGQTNTGELFF
clone_size: -; j_call: TRBJ1-2; d_call: -; v_call: TRBV7-9; cdr3_nt: TGTGCCAGCAGCTTAGGCGACATAAAAAGCTACACCTTC; cdr3_aa: CASSLGDIKSYTF
clone_size: -; j_call: TRBJ1-5; d_call: -; v_call: TRBV2; cdr3_nt: TGTGCCAGCAGGAGGGACATCAATCAGCCCCAGCATTTT; cdr3_aa: CASRRDINQPQHF
clone_size: -; j_call: TRBJ1-5; d_call: TRBD1; v_call: TRBV12-3/TRBV12-4; cdr3_nt: TGTGCCAGCAGCCTAGGGGGCTCCCAGCATTTT; cdr3_aa: CASSLGGSQHF
clone_size: -; j_call: TRBJ2-5; d_call: TRBD2; v_call: TRBV5-1; cdr3_nt: TGCGCCAGCAGCTTCCAGCGGGGGGAAGAGACCCAGTACTTC; cdr3_aa: CASSFQRGEETQYF
clone_size: few; j_call: TRBJ2-1; d_call: TRBD1; v_call: TRBV24-1; cdr3_nt: TGTGCCACCAGTGAAGGACAGGGGAACTACAATGAGCAGTTCTTC; cdr3_aa: CATSEGQGNYNEQFF
clone_size: -; j_call: TRBJ1-1; d_call: -; v_call: TRBV28; cdr3_nt: TGTGCCAGCAGTTTATCAATGGGGGCAGGATCGAACACTGAAGCTTTCTTT; cdr3_aa: CASSLSMGAGSNTEAFF
clone_size: -; j_call: TRBJ2-1; d_call: -; v_call: TRBV27; cdr3_nt: TGTGCCAGCAGTTTAGTCGGGACACCCGCCCATGAGCAGTTCTTC; cdr3_aa: CASSLVGTPAHEQFF
clone_size: -; j_call: TRBJ1-5; d_call: TRBD1; v_call: TRBV28; cdr3_nt: TGTGCCAGCAGACTGGGACAGGGAGGCAATCAGCCCCAGCATTTT; cdr3_aa: CASRLGQGGNQPQHF
clone_size: -; j_call: TRBJ2-1; d_call: TRBD2; v_call: TRBV11-3; cdr3_nt: TGTGCCAGCAGCTTGGCCAGCGGGAGAGGGAATGAGCAGTTCTTC; cdr3_aa: CASSLASGRGNEQFF
clone_size: -; j_call: TRBJ2-7; d_call: TRBD1; v_call: TRBV5-1; cdr3_nt: TGCGCCAGCAGCTTGCTAGGGACAGATATCTCCTACGAGCAGTACTTC; cdr3_aa: CASSLLGTDISYEQYF
clone_size: -; j_call: TRBJ1-4; d_call: -; v_call: TRBV5-4; cdr3_nt: TGTGCCAGCAGCTGGAGGGGAAGCGATGTTCTGTTTTTT; cdr3_aa: CASSWRGSDVLFF
clone_size: -; j_call: TRBJ2-6; d_call: -; v_call: TRBV5-1; cdr3_nt: TGCGCCAGCACCTCAGGGGACTCTGGGGCCAACGTCCTGACTTTC; cdr3_aa: CASTSGDSGANVLTF
clone_size: -; j_call: TRBJ1-6; d_call: TRBD1; v_call: TRBV6-5; cdr3_nt: TGTGCCAGCACCCAAACAGGGGGCTATAATTCACCCCTCCACTTT; cdr3_aa: CASTQTGGYNSPLHF
clone_size: -; j_call: TRBJ1-1; d_call: -; v_call: TRBV6-5; cdr3_nt: TGTGCCAGCAGTTACTGGCAGTATGAAGTAGCTTTCTTT; cdr3_aa: CASSYWQYEVAFF
clone_size: once; j_call: TRBJ2-7; d_call: -; v_call: TRBV28; cdr3_nt: TGTGCCAGCAGTCTCACAAGCTACGAGCAGTACTTC; cdr3_aa: CASSLTSYEQYF
clone_size: -; j_call: TRBJ1-2; d_call: TRBD1; v_call: TRBV12-5; cdr3_nt: TGTGCTAGTGGTTTGGAGGGGACAGCCTATGGCTACACCTTC; cdr3_aa: CASGLEGTAYGYTF
clone_size: -; j_call: TRBJ1-4; d_call: TRBD1; v_call: TRBV30; cdr3_nt: TGTGCCTGGAAGGACAGGGTTAATGAAAAACTGTTTTTT; cdr3_aa: CAWKDRVNEKLFF
clone_size: once; j_call: TRBJ1-1; d_call: -; v_call: TRBV2; cdr3_nt: TGTGCCAGCAGTGGGGGGGGAGTGAACACTGAAGCTTTCTTT; cdr3_aa: CASSGGGVNTEAFF
clone_size: -; j_call: TRBJ1-4; d_call: -; v_call: TRBV5-4; cdr3_nt: TGTGCCAGCAGCTTGGAGGGGACTAATGAAAAACTGTTTTTT; cdr3_aa: CASSLEGTNEKLFF
clone_size: few; j_call: TRBJ1-5; d_call: -; v_call: TRBV7-5; cdr3_nt: TGTGCCAGAAGCTTGGGAGAGAATCAGCCCCAGCATTTT; cdr3_aa: CARSLGENQPQHF
clone_size: -; j_call: TRBJ1-1; d_call: -; v_call: TRBV30; cdr3_nt: TGTGCCTGGAGTGTAAAGGGTCGTATGCGGGAGAACACTGAAGCTTTCTTT; cdr3_aa: CAWSVKGRMRENTEAFF
clone_size: -; j_call: TRBJ2-5; d_call: -; v_call: TRBV20-1; cdr3_nt: TGCAGTGCTCTAATTAAAGAGACCCAGTACTTC; cdr3_aa: CSALIKETQYF
clone_size: few; j_call: TRBJ2-1; d_call: TRBD1; v_call: TRBV24-1; cdr3_nt: TGTGCCACCAGTGACCCTGGGACAGGGCTGTTCTTC; cdr3_aa: CATSDPGTGLFF
clone_size: -; j_call: TRBJ2-3; d_call: TRBD1; v_call: TRBV5-6; cdr3_nt: TGTGCCAGCAGCCTACAGGGGAACACAGATACGCAGTATTTT; cdr3_aa: CASSLQGNTDTQYF
clone_size: -; j_call: TRBJ1-1; d_call: -; v_call: TRBV4-2; cdr3_nt: TGTGCCAGCAGCCAAGATGAGATGAACACTGAAGCTTTCTTT; cdr3_aa: CASSQDEMNTEAFF
clone_size: -; j_call: TRBJ1-2; d_call: TRBD1; v_call: TRBV24-1; cdr3_nt: TGTGCCACCAGTGCCAACCCCGGACAGGGGGCCGTAAATGGCTACACCTTC; cdr3_aa: CATSANPGQGAVNGYTF
clone_size: -; j_call: TRBJ1-2; d_call: -; v_call: TRBV11-3; cdr3_nt: TGTGCCAGCAGCTTAGGGGCGACAATGGGCTATGGCTACACCTTC; cdr3_aa: CASSLGATMGYGYTF
clone_size: -; j_call: TRBJ2-2; d_call: -; v_call: TRBV7-9; cdr3_nt: TGTGCCAGCAGCTCATACAACTCCGGGGTAACCGGGGAGCTGTTTTTT; cdr3_aa: CASSSYNSGVTGELFF
clone_size: -; j_call: TRBJ1-2; d_call: TRBD1; v_call: TRBV6-5; cdr3_nt: TGTGCCAGCAGTTGGGGACAGCAATCCCCCGACGGTGGCTACACCTTC; cdr3_aa: CASSWGQQSPDGGYTF
clone_size: -; j_call: TRBJ2-1; d_call: -; v_call: TRBV6-5; cdr3_nt: TGTGCCAGCAGTCCACAGGGGGAGGGGGGTGAGCAGTTCTTC; cdr3_aa: CASSPQGEGGEQFF
clone_size: -; j_call: TRBJ1-5; d_call: -; v_call: TRBV19; cdr3_nt: TGTGCCAGTAGTATAGTCCAGGGAGGAAATCAGCCCCAGCATTTT; cdr3_aa: CASSIVQGGNQPQHF
clone_size: -; j_call: TRBJ1-3; d_call: -; v_call: TRBV9; cdr3_nt: TGTGCCAGCAGCGTAGGGACATCAAGCTCTGGAAACACCATATATTTT; cdr3_aa: CASSVGTSSSGNTIYF
clone_size: -; j_call: TRBJ2-1; d_call: TRBD2; v_call: TRBV5-1; cdr3_nt: TGCGCCAGCAGCCCGGCTAGCGGGAGGAACAATGAGCAGTTCTTC; cdr3_aa: CASSPASGRNNEQFF
clone_size: -; j_call: TRBJ1-1; d_call: -; v_call: TRBV10-3; cdr3_nt: TGTGCCATCAGGCGCAGGGGTCTGAACACTGAAGCTTTCTTT; cdr3_aa: CAIRRRGLNTEAFF
clone_size: few; j_call: TRBJ1-2; d_call: -; v_call: TRBV19; cdr3_nt: TGTGCCAGTAGTATTACGGGGAGTGGCTACACCTTC; cdr3_aa: CASSITGSGYTF
clone_size: -; j_call: TRBJ2-2; d_call: TRBD1; v_call: TRBV5-5; cdr3_nt: TGTGCCAGCAGCATTCCCAGGGGGATCGACACCGGGGAGCTGTTTTTT; cdr3_aa: CASSIPRGIDTGELFF
clone_size: -; j_call: TRBJ2-6; d_call: -; v_call: TRBV2; cdr3_nt: TGTGCCACCTCCGGGGGGGCCAACGTCCTGACTTTC; cdr3_aa: CATSGGANVLTF
clone_size: -; j_call: TRBJ2-1; d_call: TRBD1; v_call: TRBV19; cdr3_nt: TGTGCCAGTAGTAAGACCGGGACAGGGACCTACAATGAGCAGTTCTTC; cdr3_aa: CASSKTGTGTYNEQFF
clone_size: -; j_call: TRBJ2-7; d_call: TRBD1; v_call: TRBV18; cdr3_nt: TGTGCCAGCTCCCCGACAGGGGGCAACTACGAGCAGTACTTC; cdr3_aa: CASSPTGGNYEQYF
clone_size: few; j_call: TRBJ2-2; d_call: -; v_call: TRBV6-1; cdr3_nt: TGTGCCAGCATCCAGGGTACCGGGGAGCTGTTTTTT; cdr3_aa: CASIQGTGELFF